This TCR beta chain was captured by sequencing in a study of T-cell memory formation after mild COVID-19. Findings of the study overall: While clones contracting from day 15 to 85 were balanced between CD4 and CD8, later expanders leaned CD4+. That cross-reactive memory joined was suggested by some responding clones appearing in pre-infection memory.

This clonotype showed up just a few times. As yet, its antigen is unknown. This CDR3 spans 14 amino acids. V was trimmed by 0 bases and J by 3 bases, leaving 8 bases between them. Germline assignment: CDR1 MNHEY and CDR2 SVGAGI. The 5'RACE method, run with constant-segment primers, produced TCR alpha and TCR beta cDNA libraries (carrying sample barcodes and UMIs). TCRdb re-analysed the 5' RACE reads in MiXCR, keeping a single row per CDR3 protein. In the table there are 55,000 to 70,000 distinct CDR3 sequences, 25% to 35% of which are singletons. The TCR was taken from a man between 18 and 35 years old who had mild COVID-19 (a few samples of this study predate the infection). Cell type and time point are not known. Sequenced sample: PBMCs or a T cell subset sorted from them (not recorded which). The V gene is TRBV6-5, the J gene TRBJ2-5; no clear D gene. CDR3 sequence: CASSYSLQEETQYF. In nucleotides, the CDR3 is TGTGCCAGCAGTTACTCGTTGCAGGAAGAGACCCAGTACTTC.